The 20 T cell receptor beta chains in this list originate from one sample, sequenced in a study of T cells expressing NK-cell markers (TCRdb year 2020). Library creation used 5' RACE. These reads were obtained on an Illumina HiSeq 2000. TCRdb reprocessed the reads, so every CDR3 protein sequence counts as one entry and DNA is not shown. For this sample, the table gives over 250,000 distinct CDR3 sequences. The ten largest clonotypes hold about 4.2% of the sample. The sequenced sample consisted of blood T cells: a sorted CD56 or NKG2C T cell subset, CD4+ or CD8+ T cells, or bulk PBMC T cells (not recorded which). The receptors shown here come from a woman between 18 and 75 years old in good health.

The J gene is TRBJ1-6, the V gene TRBV9. This CDR3 contains 14 residues. Germline-derived CDR1 and CDR2 are SGDLS and YYNGEE. This chain's CDR3 is CASSVSEYNSPLHF.

The CDR3 region is CASNRPQGDHYEQYF. This chain joins TRBV2 and TRBJ2-7; TCRdb's D gene call, TRBD1, goes unchecked for lack of DNA. The CDR3 runs 15 residues. Germline V CDR1 and CDR2: SNHLY, FYNNEI.

The V gene is TRBV12-3 or TRBV12-4, the J gene TRBJ2-7; checking the TCRdb D call of TRBD1 is not possible without DNA. The CDR3 loop spans 12 amino acids. The CDR3 is CASRDGPYEQYF.

The V and J genes are TRBV7-2 and TRBJ2-3; TCRdb picks TRBD1, but there is no DNA to check that call. This CDR3 spans 15 amino acids. Germline values: CDR1 SGHTA, CDR2 FQGNSA. The CDR3 sequence: CASSFRGGKGDTQYF.

The rearrangement joins TRBV7-2 to TRBJ1-2; there is no DNA to check the TCRdb D call of TRBD1. The CDR3 length is 15 residues. Looked up from germline, CDR1 is SGHTA and CDR2 is FQGNSA. The CDR3 sequence: CASSTDRGDNYGYTF.

V is TRBV7-9 and J is TRBJ1-2; TCRdb picks TRBD1, but there is no DNA to check that call. The CDR3 sequence is 15 residues long. The germline CDR1 and CDR2 sequences are SEHNR and FQNEAQ (reference sequence). The CDR3 spells CASSSEGTELYGYTF.

CDR3 residues: CATSDRVGRQPQHF. The chain employs TRBV24-1 and TRBJ1-5. There are 14 residues in the CDR3. Germline V gene sequence: CDR1 KGHDR, CDR2 SFDVKD.

The chain employs TRBV6-2 or TRBV6-3 and TRBJ1-4; TCRdb proposes TRBD1, but this gene call is untestable without DNA. This CDR3 has 14 residues. Germline values: CDR1 MNHEY, CDR2 SVGEGT. The CDR3 sequence: CASNDRGRHEKLFF.

V is TRBV11-3 and J is TRBJ2-7; TCRdb designates TRBD2, a call that cannot be tested without DNA. CDR1 and CDR2 (germline): SGHNT, YENEEA. This CDR3 contains 14 residues. CDR3: CASSLRQGYYEQYF.

The rearrangement uses TRBV28 and TRBJ1-6; there is no DNA to check the TCRdb D call of TRBD1. The length of the CDR3 is 15 residues. CDR1 is MDHEN, CDR2 SYDVKM, per germline. CDR3 amino acids: CASSLRQGYNSPLHF.

The V call is TRBV5-1, the J call TRBJ2-5. CDR3 length equals 14 residues. Germline values: CDR1 SGHRS, CDR2 YFSETQ. Here the CDR3 reads CASSLEGYQETQYF.

This rearrangement joins TRBV5-1 to TRBJ2-3; TCRdb reports TRBD1, a call that lacks DNA to check it against. CDR1 SGHRS and CDR2 YFSETQ come from the germline V gene. CDR3 length equals 14 residues. This CDR3 reads CASSLGTPTDTQYF. Variable domain in full (rest from reference TRBV5-1 and TRBJ2-3): KAGVTQTPRYLIKTRGQQVTLSCSPISGHRSVSWYQQTPGQGLQFLFEYFSETQRNKGNFPGRFSGRQFSNSRSEMNVSTLELGDSALYLCASSLGTPTDTQYFGPGTRLTVL.

This chain's CDR3 is CASSLAASAYNEQFF. The chain recombines TRBV5-1 with TRBJ2-1. The CDR3 is made up of 15 amino acids. The germline CDR1 and CDR2 sequences are SGHRS and YFSETQ.

The chain combines TRBV18 with TRBJ1-1. The germline V gene has CDR1 KGHSH and CDR2 LQKENI. The CDR3 covers 14 residues. The CDR3 is CASSPLSENTEAFF.

This chain connects TRBV12-3 or TRBV12-4 to TRBJ1-5; TCRdb lists TRBD1, though no DNA is available to test this call. This CDR3 region has 14 residues. The CDR3 loop is CASSYPGINQPQHF.

The V gene is TRBV7-9, the J gene TRBJ2-3. Germline V gene data show CDR1 as SEHNR and CDR2 as FQNEAQ (reference sequence). This CDR3 region has 17 residues. CDR3 sequence: CASSLDRPRRGTDTQYF.

CDR3 sequence: CASSLVRDRGIGELFF. The chain employs TRBV7-2 and TRBJ2-2; TCRdb designates TRBD1, a call that cannot be tested without DNA. The germline CDR1 and CDR2 sequences are SGHTA and FQGNSA. The CDR3 is 16 amino acids. Together with reference TRBV7-2 and TRBJ2-2, the CDR3 gives the full variable domain: GAGVSQSPSNKVTEKGKDVELRCDPISGHTALYWYRQSLGQGLEFLIYFQGNSAPDKSGLPSDRFSAERTGGSVSTLTIQRTQQEDSAVYLCASSLVRDRGIGELFFGEGSRLTVL.

The chain joins TRBV7-2 to TRBJ2-3; the D call of TRBD1 rests on TCRdb alone, since no DNA is present to check it. This CDR3 comprises 14 residues. From germline, CDR1 is SGHTA and CDR2 FQGNSA. The CDR3 protein is CASARTGSGDTQYF.

The chain combines TRBV6-5 with TRBJ2-4. Germline CDR1 and CDR2: MNHEY and SVGAGI. The CDR3 runs to 16 residues. This CDR3 is CASSYSVELAKNIQYF.

V is TRBV12-3 or TRBV12-4 and J is TRBJ1-1; TCRdb outputs TRBD1, but without DNA this stays unchecked. The CDR3 contains 15 residues. This chain's CDR3 is CASSPSGGRNTEAFF.